Listed below are T cell receptor beta chains from one sample, sequenced in a study of radiotherapy plus CTLA-4 blockade in lung cancer. Assay: immunoSEQ multiplex PCR; the TCRdb copy retains only in-frame clones and omits some. The profile shows some 73,000 clones, approximately 84% of them singletons. The sequencing used peripheral blood, collected from a patient treated with radiotherapy plus ipilimumab. The receptors here all came from a human donor with non-small cell lung cancer who had stable disease on radiotherapy plus ipilimumab. The CDR3 runs from the conserved cysteine through the conserved F or W. The D gene is left open where the match is weak. Clone size is given for some rows only: seen once, a few or many times, or a class if the clone is expanded.

clone_size: once; j_call: TRBJ2-5; v_call: TRBV23-1; d_call: TRBD1; cdr3_length: 15; cdr3_nt: TGCGCCAGCAATATGGACAGGGAACAAAAAGAGACCCAGTACTTC; cdr3_aa: CASNMDREQKETQYF
clone_size: NA; j_call: TRBJ1-1; v_call: TRBV28; d_call: NA; cdr3_length: 17; cdr3_nt: TGTGCCAGCAGTTTATATCTGGGCAGGGGATCGAACACTGAAGCTTTCTTT; cdr3_aa: CASSLYLGRGSNTEAFF
clone_size: NA; j_call: TRBJ2-3; v_call: TRBV5-6; d_call: TRBD1; cdr3_length: 19; cdr3_nt: TGTGCCAGCAGCTCCCCGGGACAGGGGAAGGTATTCGGCACAGATACGCAGTATTTT; cdr3_aa: CASSSPGQGKVFGTDTQYF
clone_size: NA; j_call: TRBJ1-5; v_call: TRBV27; d_call: NA; cdr3_length: 16; cdr3_nt: TGTGCCAGCAGTCCGGCGGGGGTGATGGGCAATCAGCCCCAGCATTTT; cdr3_aa: CASSPAGVMGNQPQHF
clone_size: NA; j_call: TRBJ1-6; v_call: TRBV30; d_call: NA; cdr3_length: 13; cdr3_nt: TGTGCCTGGACTAGGCTGGGGGTGGGCACCCTCCACTTT; cdr3_aa: CAWTRLGVGTLHF
clone_size: NA; j_call: TRBJ2-1; v_call: TRBV14; d_call: TRBD2; cdr3_length: 16; cdr3_nt: TGTGCCAGCAGCCAAGACGAGCGGGAGGGCCCCAATGAGCAGTTCTTC; cdr3_aa: CASSQDEREGPNEQFF
clone_size: once; j_call: TRBJ2-3; v_call: TRBV2; d_call: TRBD2; cdr3_length: 13; cdr3_nt: TGTGCCAGCAAGCCAGCGGGGGGGTCTACGCAGTATTTT; cdr3_aa: CASKPAGGSTQYF
clone_size: NA; j_call: TRBJ2-1; v_call: TRBV4-1; d_call: TRBD2; cdr3_length: 15; cdr3_nt: TGCGCCAGCAGCCAGGGACTAGCGGGAGCAAGAGAGCAGTTCTTC; cdr3_aa: CASSQGLAGAREQFF
clone_size: NA; j_call: TRBJ2-1; v_call: TRBV9; d_call: TRBD2; cdr3_length: 14; cdr3_nt: TGTGCCAGCAGCGCCGGACTAGTTGGTAATGAGCAGTTCTTC; cdr3_aa: CASSAGLVGNEQFF
clone_size: NA; j_call: TRBJ2-2; v_call: TRBV5-1; d_call: NA; cdr3_length: 14; cdr3_nt: TGCGCCAGCAGCTTGGAGGTGGGCCGCCGGGAGCTGTTTTTT; cdr3_aa: CASSLEVGRRELFF
clone_size: NA; j_call: TRBJ2-2; v_call: TRBV30; d_call: NA; cdr3_length: 14; cdr3_nt: TGTGCCTGGAGTGCCTGGGGGGTCACCGGGGAGCTGTTTTTT; cdr3_aa: CAWSAWGVTGELFF
clone_size: NA; j_call: TRBJ1-1; v_call: TRBV7-9; d_call: NA; cdr3_length: 15; cdr3_nt: TGTGCCAGCAGCCCCAGGACGGTACCGAACACTGAAGCTTTCTTT; cdr3_aa: CASSPRTVPNTEAFF
clone_size: NA; j_call: TRBJ2-7; v_call: TRBV6-7; d_call: TRBD1; cdr3_length: 14; cdr3_nt: TGTGCCAGCAGCCGGACAGGTCTATCTTACGAGCAGTACTTC; cdr3_aa: CASSRTGLSYEQYF
clone_size: NA; j_call: TRBJ2-7; v_call: TRBV11-1; d_call: NA; cdr3_length: 13; cdr3_nt: TGTGCCAGCAGCCCGACTAGTCTAGGGGAGCAGTACTTC; cdr3_aa: CASSPTSLGEQYF
clone_size: once; j_call: TRBJ1-2; v_call: TRBV5-1; d_call: NA; cdr3_length: 16; cdr3_nt: TGCGCCAGCAGCTCGACGCAGGGCGAGTTTCGCTATGGCTACACCTTC; cdr3_aa: CASSSTQGEFRYGYTF
clone_size: once; j_call: TRBJ2-5; v_call: TRBV28; d_call: NA; cdr3_length: 13; cdr3_nt: TGTGCCACCCGTTCGGTCCCCCGAGAGACCCAGTACTTC; cdr3_aa: CATRSVPRETQYF
clone_size: once; j_call: TRBJ2-1; v_call: TRBV5-1; d_call: NA; cdr3_length: 17; cdr3_nt: TGCGCCAGCAGCCCATCCGGGCGGGGTAGCTCCTACAATGAGCAGTTCTTC; cdr3_aa: CASSPSGRGSSYNEQFF
clone_size: NA; j_call: TRBJ1-6; v_call: TRBV27; d_call: NA; cdr3_length: 17; cdr3_nt: TGTGCCAGCAGTCGCATGGCCGGGGGTCAGGGGTACTCACCCCTCCACTTT; cdr3_aa: CASSRMAGGQGYSPLHF
clone_size: NA; j_call: TRBJ1-3; v_call: TRBV4-1; d_call: NA; cdr3_length: 14; cdr3_nt: TGCGCCAGCAGCCAAGTAGGGGTCGGAAACACCATATATTTT; cdr3_aa: CASSQVGVGNTIYF
clone_size: NA; j_call: TRBJ2-2; v_call: TRBV28; d_call: NA; cdr3_length: 13; cdr3_nt: TGTGCCACCGGGTTTGAGGTCACCGGGGAGCTGTTTTTT; cdr3_aa: CATGFEVTGELFF
clone_size: NA; j_call: TRBJ1-2; v_call: TRBV19; d_call: NA; cdr3_length: 14; cdr3_nt: TGTGCCAGTAGTACCCTAGGGGCAGACTATGGCTACACCTTC; cdr3_aa: CASSTLGADYGYTF
clone_size: NA; j_call: TRBJ2-3; v_call: TRBV5-4; d_call: TRBD2; cdr3_length: 16; cdr3_nt: TGTGCCAGCAGATTCACTAGCGGAATAAGCACAGATACGCAGTATTTT; cdr3_aa: CASRFTSGISTDTQYF
clone_size: NA; j_call: TRBJ2-7; v_call: TRBV5-1; d_call: NA; cdr3_length: 15; cdr3_nt: TGCGCCAGCAGCTTTAGCCTAAACCCCTCCTACGAGCAGTACTTC; cdr3_aa: CASSFSLNPSYEQYF
clone_size: NA; j_call: TRBJ2-7; v_call: TRBV2; d_call: TRBD2; cdr3_length: 14; cdr3_nt: TGTGCCAGCAGGTCGCGGGCGGGAGGTTACGAGCAGTACTTC; cdr3_aa: CASRSRAGGYEQYF
clone_size: NA; j_call: TRBJ2-1; v_call: TRBV28; d_call: TRBD2; cdr3_length: 14; cdr3_nt: TGTGCCAGTTCCCCGACTAGCGGGTACAATGAGCAGTTCTTC; cdr3_aa: CASSPTSGYNEQFF
clone_size: NA; j_call: TRBJ1-1; v_call: TRBV6-5; d_call: TRBD1; cdr3_length: 15; cdr3_nt: TGTGCCAGCAGGGGACAGGGGGGAATGAACACTGAAGCTTTCTTT; cdr3_aa: CASRGQGGMNTEAFF
clone_size: NA; j_call: TRBJ1-1; v_call: TRBV18; d_call: NA; cdr3_length: 13; cdr3_nt: TGTGCCAGCTCATCGGACAGAAACACTGAAGCTTTCTTT; cdr3_aa: CASSSDRNTEAFF
clone_size: NA; j_call: TRBJ1-6; v_call: TRBV7-3; d_call: NA; cdr3_length: 15; cdr3_nt: TGTGCCAGCAGCGAGCTGACAGGCTATAATTCACCCCTCCACTTT; cdr3_aa: CASSELTGYNSPLHF
clone_size: NA; j_call: TRBJ2-5; v_call: TRBV5-4; d_call: NA; cdr3_length: 15; cdr3_nt: TGTGCCAGCAGCGTCCCGGGCCATGCAAGGGAGACCCAGTACTTC; cdr3_aa: CASSVPGHARETQYF
clone_size: NA; j_call: TRBJ2-2; v_call: TRBV4-2; d_call: TRBD2; cdr3_length: 20; cdr3_nt: TGTGCCAGCAGCCGGGGACCTCCGGGACTAGCGGGAGGGAACACCGGGGAGCTGTTTTTT; cdr3_aa: CASSRGPPGLAGGNTGELFF
clone_size: NA; j_call: TRBJ2-7; v_call: TRBV10-1; d_call: TRBD2; cdr3_length: 15; cdr3_nt: TGCGCCAGCAGTGCCGGGACTAGGCTAACCTACGAGCAGTACTTC; cdr3_aa: CASSAGTRLTYEQYF
clone_size: NA; j_call: TRBJ2-2; v_call: TRBV6-5; d_call: NA; cdr3_length: 16; cdr3_nt: TGTGCCAGCAGTTACCTTCAGCTGGGAAACACCGGGGAGCTGTTTTTT; cdr3_aa: CASSYLQLGNTGELFF
clone_size: NA; j_call: TRBJ2-5; v_call: TRBV9; d_call: NA; cdr3_length: 12; cdr3_nt: TGTGCCAGCAGCGTAGGGTGGGAGACCCAGTACTTC; cdr3_aa: CASSVGWETQYF
clone_size: NA; j_call: TRBJ2-7; v_call: TRBV4-1; d_call: TRBD1; cdr3_length: 15; cdr3_nt: TGCGCCAGCAGCCAAGATCGGTCAGGGGGCCTCGAGCAGTACTTC; cdr3_aa: CASSQDRSGGLEQYF
clone_size: NA; j_call: TRBJ2-4; v_call: TRBV2; d_call: TRBD1; cdr3_length: 19; cdr3_nt: TGTGCCAGCAGTAGCCGGGACAGGGGCGTTAGATCGGCCAAAAACATTCAGTACTTC; cdr3_aa: CASSSRDRGVRSAKNIQYF
clone_size: NA; j_call: TRBJ2-1; v_call: TRBV11-3; d_call: TRBD2; cdr3_length: 16; cdr3_nt: TGTGCCAGCAGCGACCTAAGCAGCGGGGTAGGAGGTGAGCAGTTCTTC; cdr3_aa: CASSDLSSGVGGEQFF
clone_size: NA; j_call: TRBJ2-5; v_call: TRBV29-1; d_call: NA; cdr3_length: 13; cdr3_nt: TGCAGCGTGGGGGGCGGGCAGGGAGGGACCCAGTACTTC; cdr3_aa: CSVGGGQGGTQYF
clone_size: NA; j_call: TRBJ1-1; v_call: TRBV5-1; d_call: NA; cdr3_length: 15; cdr3_nt: TGCGCCAGCAGCCCCTGGACAGAGATGAACACTGAAGCTTTCTTT; cdr3_aa: CASSPWTEMNTEAFF
clone_size: NA; j_call: TRBJ2-3; v_call: TRBV2; d_call: TRBD1; cdr3_length: 15; cdr3_nt: TGTGCCAGCAGTCCTACAGGGGCCGGAACAGATACGCAGTATTTT; cdr3_aa: CASSPTGAGTDTQYF
clone_size: NA; j_call: TRBJ2-1; v_call: TRBV7-6; d_call: TRBD2; cdr3_length: 15; cdr3_nt: TGTGCCAGCAGCCGCGGTATAGCGGGGGTAAATGAGCAGTTCTTC; cdr3_aa: CASSRGIAGVNEQFF
clone_size: NA; j_call: TRBJ1-1; v_call: TRBV10-3; d_call: NA; cdr3_length: 15; cdr3_nt: TGTGCCATCAGTGAGTCCGGGTCTATGAACACTGAAGCTTTCTTT; cdr3_aa: CAISESGSMNTEAFF
clone_size: NA; j_call: TRBJ2-1; v_call: TRBV11-3; d_call: TRBD2; cdr3_length: 15; cdr3_nt: TGTGCCAGCAGCCCAGGGACTAGCCCCTACAATGAGCAGTTCTTC; cdr3_aa: CASSPGTSPYNEQFF
clone_size: NA; j_call: TRBJ2-3; v_call: TRBV5-6; d_call: NA; cdr3_length: 16; cdr3_nt: TGTGCCAGCAGCTCGAAACGGACGGACTCCACAGATACGCAGTATTTT; cdr3_aa: CASSSKRTDSTDTQYF
clone_size: NA; j_call: TRBJ1-2; v_call: TRBV28; d_call: NA; cdr3_length: 16; cdr3_nt: TGTGCCAGCAGTCCGACGTTTGGTGGGGTTGTCTATGGCTACACCTTC; cdr3_aa: CASSPTFGGVVYGYTF
clone_size: NA; j_call: TRBJ2-7; v_call: TRBV28; d_call: NA; cdr3_length: 15; cdr3_nt: TGTGCCAGCAGGTCACCGGGACCGTCATACTACGAGCAGTACTTC; cdr3_aa: CASRSPGPSYYEQYF
clone_size: few; j_call: TRBJ2-3; v_call: TRBV7-8; d_call: NA; cdr3_length: 13; cdr3_nt: TGTGCCAGCAGCACGGGGGCGGGGGATACGCAGTATTTT; cdr3_aa: CASSTGAGDTQYF
clone_size: NA; j_call: TRBJ2-5; v_call: TRBV5-1; d_call: NA; cdr3_length: 14; cdr3_nt: TGCGCCAGCAGCTTGGGCGGGGTTCAAGAGACCCAGTACTTC; cdr3_aa: CASSLGGVQETQYF
clone_size: NA; j_call: TRBJ1-2; v_call: TRBV28; d_call: TRBD1; cdr3_length: 15; cdr3_nt: TGTGCCAGCAGTTTATTGGACAGGGACGACTATGGCTACACCTTC; cdr3_aa: CASSLLDRDDYGYTF
clone_size: NA; j_call: TRBJ2-1; v_call: TRBV19; d_call: TRBD2; cdr3_length: 15; cdr3_nt: TGTGCCAGTGCCCCACGCAGGGCGGGGGGAAATGAGCAGTTCTTC; cdr3_aa: CASAPRRAGGNEQFF
clone_size: NA; j_call: TRBJ2-2; v_call: TRBV10-2; d_call: NA; cdr3_length: 14; cdr3_nt: TGCGCCAGCAGGGTCACCCTAAACACCGGGGAGCTGTTTTTT; cdr3_aa: CASRVTLNTGELFF
clone_size: NA; j_call: TRBJ1-5; v_call: TRBV23-1; d_call: TRBD1; cdr3_length: 17; cdr3_nt: TGCGCCAGCAGTCAGCGACAGGGGGCGCATAGCAATCAGCCCCAGCATTTT; cdr3_aa: CASSQRQGAHSNQPQHF
clone_size: NA; j_call: TRBJ1-2; v_call: TRBV28; d_call: TRBD1; cdr3_length: 16; cdr3_nt: TGTGCCAGCAGTTTGGACAGGGGGCGGATGGACTATGGCTACACCTTC; cdr3_aa: CASSLDRGRMDYGYTF
clone_size: NA; j_call: TRBJ1-2; v_call: TRBV7-8; d_call: NA; cdr3_length: 14; cdr3_nt: TGTGCCAGCAGCTTGTCTGGGGCCCGCTATGGCTACACCTTC; cdr3_aa: CASSLSGARYGYTF
clone_size: NA; j_call: TRBJ2-6; v_call: TRBV6-1; d_call: NA; cdr3_length: 15; cdr3_nt: TGTGCCAGCAGTGCAGGGGCCTCTGGGGCCAACGTCCTGACTTTC; cdr3_aa: CASSAGASGANVLTF
clone_size: NA; j_call: TRBJ1-4; v_call: TRBV19; d_call: NA; cdr3_length: 15; cdr3_nt: TGTGCCAGTAGCCCCTTTGGGGAGGCTAATGAAAAACTGTTTTTT; cdr3_aa: CASSPFGEANEKLFF
clone_size: NA; j_call: TRBJ1-2; v_call: TRBV27; d_call: NA; cdr3_length: 14; cdr3_nt: TGTGCCAGCAGTTTAACGTCAGAAGTGGGGGGCTACACCTTC; cdr3_aa: CASSLTSEVGGYTF
clone_size: few; j_call: TRBJ1-1; v_call: TRBV5-8; d_call: NA; cdr3_length: 15; cdr3_nt: TGTGCCAGCAGCAGACGGGACGGCATGAACACTGAAGCTTTCTTT; cdr3_aa: CASSRRDGMNTEAFF
clone_size: NA; j_call: TRBJ2-3; v_call: TRBV28; d_call: NA; cdr3_length: 13; cdr3_nt: TGTGCCAGCATGGGGTTCGACACAGATACGCAGTATTTT; cdr3_aa: CASMGFDTDTQYF
clone_size: NA; j_call: TRBJ2-3; v_call: TRBV6-5; d_call: NA; cdr3_length: 14; cdr3_nt: TGTGCCGCAAAACCCACAGGGAGCACAGATACGCAGTATTTT; cdr3_aa: CAAKPTGSTDTQYF
clone_size: once; j_call: TRBJ2-5; v_call: TRBV10-1; d_call: TRBD1; cdr3_length: 16; cdr3_nt: TGCGCCAGCAGTGAGTCGGGGAAGACAGGGGAAGAGACCCAGTACTTC; cdr3_aa: CASSESGKTGEETQYF